The 14 T cell receptor beta chains given below trace back to one sample, sequenced in a study of T cell responses to AZD1222 COVID-19 vaccine (dated by TCRdb to about 2021). This specimen's time point label, per the study, means: baseline before first vaccination. Library prep was done by the immunoSEQ multiplex PCR assay. TCRdb carries this immuneACCESS record with in-frame sequences only. Its versions omit some clonotypes, under half of them owing to an unresolved V gene in the studies checked, with the rest unexplained. The sample includes roughly 120,000 clones, with 70% to 90% observed a single time. Together, the top ten hold about 9.8% of the sample. The source was peripheral blood, collected on day 0 of AZD1222 vaccination. The receptors were gathered from an adult in good health.

The chain carries TRBV4-1 and TRBJ2-7; D might be TRBD2 (6 bases). CDR1 MGHRA and CDR2 YSYEKL come from the germline V gene. V lost 0 bases to trimming and J lost 7 bases, with 16 bases between them. The CDR3 consists of 15 residues. CDR3 in DNA: TGCGCCAGCAGCCAAGACGGCGCTAGCGCTAGGGAGCAGTACTTC. Translated, it gives CASSQDGASAREQYF.

The V gene is TRBV5-5, the J gene TRBJ1-3, with D maybe TRBD1 (5 bases). The V end lost 1 base, the J end lost 16 bases, and 15 bases lay between the germline ends. This CDR3 is 12 amino acids long. Germline CDR1 and CDR2: SGHKS and YYEKEE (reference sequence). The CDR3: CASSLNSQGSYF. CDR3 coding DNA: TGTGCCAGCAGCTTGAATAGCCAGGGTTCTTATTTT.

Turning to this clone: The same CDR3 also results from other DNA sequences found in this sample. The genes are TRBV7-9 and TRBJ1-5, with D unclear. V was cut by 1 base and J by 1 base, with 2 bases left in between. The CDR3 runs to 13 residues. Germline CDR1 is SEHNR and CDR2 is FQNEAQ (reference sequence). CDR3 in amino acids: CASSLDSNQPQHF. CDR3 DNA: TGTGCCAGCAGCTTAGACAGCAATCAGCCCCAGCATTTT.

This chain joins TRBV28 and TRBJ1-4, with TRBD1 matching 8 bases. This CDR3 contains 14 residues. J gave up 3 bases and V 6 bases, and 3 bases lay outside the gene matches. Germline V gene data show CDR1 as MDHEN and CDR2 as SYDVKM. The CDR3 nucleotides read TGTGCCAGCAGGGAGGACAGGGCTAATGAAAAACTGTTTTTT. It encodes CASREDRANEKLFF.

The gene calls are TRBV2 and TRBJ1-1, with no clear D. Trimming cost V 2 bases and J 2 bases, with 3 bases left between them. Germline V gene lookup returns CDR1 SNHLY and CDR2 FYNNEI. This CDR3 has 12 residues. The CDR3 loop reads CASSEPNTEAFF. DNA for the CDR3: TGTGCCAGCAGTGAACCCAACACTGAAGCTTTCTTT. The full variable domain, rest sourced from reference TRBV2 and TRBJ1-1, is EPEVTQTPSHQVTQMGQEVILRCVPISNHLYFYWYRQILGQKVEFLVSFYNNEISEKSEIFDDQFSVERPDGSNFTLKIRSTKLEDSAMYFCASSEPNTEAFFGQGTRLTVV.

The gene calls are TRBV6-5 and TRBJ2-5; 7 bases map to TRBD1. V lost 6 bases to trimming and J lost 4 bases; unmatched junction nucleotides: 5. Germline CDR1 is MNHEY and CDR2 is SVGAGI. This CDR3 contains 13 residues. In DNA form, the CDR3 reads TGTGCCAGCAGGGACAGGAAAGGAGAGACCCAGTACTTC. Translation gives CASRDRKGETQYF.

The chain recombines TRBV7-8 with TRBJ1-5; D not resolved. Germline CDR1 and CDR2: SGHVS and FQNEAQ. The CDR3 runs to 15 residues. V lost 7 bases and J lost 0, with 13 bases in between. The DNA for the CDR3 is TGTGCCAGCACCGGGAGCACTAATAGCAATCAGCCCCAGCATTTT. Translation: CASTGSTNSNQPQHF.

This clone came up once. V gene TRBV20-1 combines with J gene TRBJ1-1; D gene unclear. This CDR3 is built from 10 residues. Trimming removed 1 base from V and 7 bases from J, with 4 bases in between. CDR1 is DFQATT, CDR2 SNEGSKA, per germline (reference sequence). The CDR3 spells CSARGDEAFF. CDR3 sequence (DNA): TGCAGTGCTAGAGGTGATGAAGCTTTCTTT.

The chain employs TRBV21-1 and TRBJ2-7. TRBV21-1 is a pseudogene. This CDR3 is built from 17 residues. The DNA of the CDR3 is TGTGCCAGCAGCAAAAGCCCTCCTCGGGGCCTCTCCTACGAGCAGTACTTC. Translated: CASSKSPPRGLSYEQYF.

The genes are TRBV6-1 and TRBJ2-7; D possibly corresponds to TRBD1 (6 bases). There are 16 residues in the CDR3. V shed 1 base and J shed 0 bases, with 13 bases lying between them. Germline values: CDR1 MNHNS, CDR2 SASEGT. DNA for the CDR3: TGTGCCAGCAGTGAAGGCCGGGACACTAACTCCTACGAGCAGTACTTC. Protein: CASSEGRDTNSYEQYF.

This clone occurred once. J is TRBJ2-7 and V is TRBV4-1, with 11 nucleotides matching TRBD2. J was trimmed by 4 bases and V by 1 base; bases with no gene match: 9. The germline V gene encodes CDR1 MGHRA and CDR2 YSYEKL. The CDR3 is 17 amino acids. CDR3 in amino acids: CASSQVFSGGASYEQYF. DNA of the CDR3: TGCGCCAGCAGCCAAGTGTTTAGCGGGGGGGCGTCGTACGAGCAGTACTTC.

The rearrangement joins TRBV12-3 or TRBV12-4 to TRBJ1-3, with D uncertain. Trimming took off 1 base at V and 4 bases at J, with 5 bases between the two ends. The CDR3 has 13 amino acids. The CDR3 region has the DNA TGTGCCAGCAGTTTAGGTCACGGAAACACCATATATTTT. Translated: CASSLGHGNTIYF.

V gene TRBV5-1 combines with J gene TRBJ2-3, with TRBD2 identical over 8 bases. CDR3 size: 17 residues. The J segment lost 3 bases and the V segment lost 0 bases, leaving 9 bases of the junction unmatched. Germline CDR1 is SGHRS and CDR2 is YFSETQ. CDR3 protein: CASSLETPGGGTDTQYF. The CDR3 DNA is TGCGCCAGCAGCTTGGAAACCCCCGGGGGGGGAACAGATACGCAGTATTTT.

This sequence joins TRBV5-4 and TRBJ1-2; D gene uncertain. Germline loops: CDR1 SGHNT, CDR2 YYREEE (reference sequence). Trimming left V 0 bases short and J 7 bases short, with 13 bases between. The CDR3 sequence is 14 residues long. CDR3 nucleotides: TGTGCCAGCAGCTTGGCCATCGGTCGGGGTGGCTACACCTTC. It specifies CASSLAIGRGGYTF. Based on the CDR3 plus reference TRBV5-4 and TRBJ1-2, the full variable domain is ETGVTQSPTHLIKTRGQQVTLRCSSQSGHNTVSWYQQALGQGPQFIFQYYREEENGRGNFPPRFSGLQFPNYSSELNVNALELDDSALYLCASSLAIGRGGYTFGSGTRLTVV.